This entry lists 21 T cell receptor beta chains sequenced from one sample in a study of neurological immune-mediated disorders. TCRdb reanalysed the 5' RACE reads using MiXCR and keeps one entry per CDR3 protein. The repertoire holds about 55,000 distinct CDR3 sequences, with over 3.5% as singletons. Sequenced input: CD4+ T cells from blood. These receptors were obtained from a woman aged 40 to 49 with multiple sclerosis.

This clonotype was recorded at least ten times. The V gene is TRBV6-5, the J gene TRBJ2-7; TRBD2 is a possible D gene (6 bases). This CDR3 has 14 residues. Germline V gives CDR1 MNHEY, CDR2 SVGAGI. The V end was cut by 6 bases, the J end by 5 bases, with 17 bases between. CDR3 protein: CASRNLGGLDEQYF. Written as DNA, the CDR3 is TGTGCCAGCAGGAACCTGGGGGGATTGGACGAGCAGTACTTC.

This clonotype was counted many times. The rearrangement uses TRBV5-1 and TRBJ2-7; possible D gene TRBD2, 6 bases. The CDR3 totals 16 residues. CDR1 SGHRS and CDR2 YFSETQ come from the germline V gene. V was cut by 0 bases and J by 3 bases, with 16 bases left in between. The CDR3 sequence: CASSLASGGGYYEQYF. The CDR3 DNA reads TGCGCCAGCAGCTTGGCCAGTGGGGGAGGATACTACGAGCAGTACTTC.

This clonotype was seen ten or more times. V and J are TRBV4-1 and TRBJ2-5; 10 bases are a match to TRBD2. Germline CDR1 and CDR2: MGHRA and YSYEKL. The V and J ends lost 0 bases and 4 bases, in that order; junction bases with no gene match: 5. This CDR3 spans 16 amino acids. DNA of the CDR3: TGCGCCAGCAGCCAAGAACAGAGCGGGGGGGGAGAGACCCAGTACTTC. This sequence encodes CASSQEQSGGGETQYF.

The sample holds many counts of this clonotype. This chain links TRBV6-5 with TRBJ1-6, with D hard to call. V was shortened by 7 bases and J by 10 bases, with 14 bases between the two germline ends. The CDR3 is 13 amino acids. The germline gives CDR1 MNHEY, CDR2 SVGAGI. The CDR3 protein is CASTSGRESPLHF. CDR3 in DNA: TGTGCCAGCACCTCCGGGCGCGAGTCACCCCTCCACTTT.

The sample holds many counts of this clonotype. The chain is built from TRBV5-1 and TRBJ2-3; TRBD2 matches 9 bases. The V and J ends lost 5 bases and 1 base, in that order; junction bases with no gene match: 5. The germline V gene encodes CDR1 SGHRS and CDR2 YFSETQ. This CDR3 is built from 15 residues. CDR3 nucleotide sequence: TGCGCCAGCAGATTAGCGGGGGCACGCACAGATACGCAGTATTTT. Its protein product is CASRLAGARTDTQYF.

This clonotype was detected only a few times. The genes are TRBV7-2 and TRBJ2-3; perhaps TRBD1 as D (7 bases). Trimming removed 8 bases from V and 5 bases from J, with 20 bases in between. The CDR3 spans 15 residues. Germline V gives CDR1 SGHTA, CDR2 FQGNSA. CDR3 residues: CASADRRGHGDTQYF. The CDR3 nucleotides are TGTGCCAGCGCCGACCGGAGGGGGCATGGAGATACGCAGTATTTT.

This clonotype was counted at least ten times. This chain links TRBV7-9 with TRBJ2-3; possible D gene TRBD2, 5 bases. Germline V lookup: CDR1 SEHNR, CDR2 FQNEAQ (reference sequence). V was pared by 7 bases and J by 0 bases, with 17 bases between. The CDR3 contains 16 residues. CDR3 nucleotide sequence: TGTGCCAGCACCTTCGGGGTAGCAGGCAGCACAGATACGCAGTATTTT. Its translation is CASTFGVAGSTDTQYF.

This clonotype showed up many times. The chain uses TRBV5-1 and TRBJ2-3; perhaps TRBD2 as D (5 bases). The CDR3 totals 15 residues. Trimming left V 4 bases short and J 3 bases short, with 15 bases between. Germline V gene sequence: CDR1 SGHRS, CDR2 YFSETQ. The CDR3 is CASSTALVRTDTQYF. The CDR3 nucleotides are TGCGCCAGCAGCACGGCACTAGTAAGGACAGATACGCAGTATTTT.

The sample holds many counts of this clonotype. CDR3 in amino acids: CASSLAPGTDYEQYF. The CDR3 DNA is TGCGCCAGCAGCTTGGCCCCCGGGACAGACTACGAGCAGTACTTC. This sequence joins TRBV5-1 and TRBJ2-7, with 7 bases aligning to TRBD1. The CDR3 runs 15 residues. Germline CDR1 SGHRS, CDR2 YFSETQ. V trimming: 0 bases; J trimming: 3 bases; junction bases outside the gene matches: 6.

This clonotype was detected ten times or more. The rearrangement links TRBV2 to TRBJ2-1; no firm D call. CDR3 length: 12 amino acids. Deletions cut 5 bases from V and 12 bases from J, with 14 bases between. From germline, CDR1 is SNHLY and CDR2 FYNNEI. CDR3 protein: CASSILAGRQFF. CDR3 DNA sequence: TGTGCCAGCAGTATATTAGCAGGTCGGCAGTTCTTC.

This clonotype came up many times. This rearrangement joins TRBV7-2 to TRBJ2-1; the D is unclear. Per the germline V gene, CDR1 is SGHTA and CDR2 is FQGNSA. The V end was cut by 6 bases, the J end by 3 bases, with 9 bases between. The CDR3 runs to 13 residues. CDR3 nucleotides: TGTGCCAGCAGTCCGGTTTTCTACAATGAGCAGTTCTTC. This codes for CASSPVFYNEQFF.

This clonotype was picked up many times. This sequence joins TRBV6-2 or TRBV6-3 and TRBJ2-1; 7 bases line up with TRBD2. Unmatched junction bases numbered 19, after V lost 8 bases and J lost 6 bases. CDR1 is MNHEY and CDR2 is SVGEGT in the germline V gene. This CDR3 contains 17 residues. CDR3 DNA sequence: TGTGCCAGCTGCCCTCCTGGAAGCTGGTGGGGGGGCAATGAGCAGTTCTTC. This codes for CASCPPGSWWGGNEQFF.

This clonotype occurred once. The V call is TRBV5-4, the J call TRBJ1-2; 7 bases line up with TRBD1. The CDR3 totals 14 residues. Trimming took 3 bases from V and 8 from J; bases not matched to a gene: 10. Germline V lookup: CDR1 SGHNT, CDR2 YYREEE (reference sequence). CDR3 DNA: TGTGCCAGCAGCTCCCAAAGAGGGGGCCCGGGCTACACCTTC. It codes for CASSSQRGGPGYTF.

This clonotype occurred many times. The chain recombines TRBV3-1 with TRBJ2-3; D is unresolved. CDR3 length: 14 amino acids. Between the trimmed V and J ends, which lost 1 base and 1 base, there was a span of 6 bases. CDR1 and CDR2 (germline): LGHDT, YNNKEL (reference sequence). DNA of the CDR3: TGTGCCAGCAGCCAAGGGGCCGGCACAGATACGCAGTATTTT. This encodes CASSQGAGTDTQYF.

This clonotype was seen at least ten times. The CDR3 DNA follows: TGCGCCAGCAGCTCTGCCCTTCAGGGGACTGGGTCCTACAATGAGCAGTTCTTC. Amino acid sequence: CASSSALQGTGSYNEQFF. The chain links TRBV5-1 to TRBJ2-1; TRBD1 or TRBD2 may be the D gene (6 bases each). The CDR3 contains 18 residues. Trimming cost V 3 bases and J 1 base, with 20 bases left between them. Germline V CDR1 and CDR2: SGHRS, YFSETQ.

This clonotype was counted at least ten times. This chain links TRBV25-1 with TRBJ2-5; no definite D call. V was clipped by 4 bases and J by 2 bases, with 2 bases between them. The CDR3 consists of 11 residues. Germline V gene lookup returns CDR1 MGHDK and CDR2 SYGVNS. The CDR3 loop reads CASSAQETQYF. CDR3 DNA sequence: TGTGCCAGCAGTGCACAAGAGACCCAGTACTTC.

Many counts were recorded for this clonotype. The chain combines TRBV10-3 with TRBJ2-7; D gene ambiguous. This CDR3 has 12 amino acids. Germline assignment: CDR1 ENHRY and CDR2 SYGVKD. The germline V and J ends were trimmed by 3 bases and 5 bases, with 8 bases remaining between them. CDR3 amino acids: CAISDRMNEQYF. The CDR3 nucleotides read TGTGCCATCAGTGACAGGATGAACGAGCAGTACTTC.

This clonotype was detected many times. This chain connects TRBV5-1 to TRBJ2-2, with D possibly matching TRBD1 (6 bases). The CDR3 has 13 residues. V was pared by 6 bases and J by 6 bases, with 12 bases between. From germline, CDR1 is SGHRS and CDR2 YFSETQ. CDR3 nucleotide sequence: TGCGCCAGCAAAGAGGGGGATGCCGGGGAGCTGTTTTTT. Protein product: CASKEGDAGELFF.

The table lists this clonotype with many counts. The chain uses TRBV20-1 and TRBJ2-4; D uncertain. The CDR3 loop spans 14 amino acids. In germline, CDR1 is DFQATT, CDR2 SNEGSKA (reference sequence). Trimming pared 1 base from V and 0 bases from J, leaving 7 bases between. The CDR3 region is CSARVSLAKNIQYF. In nucleotides, the CDR3 is TGCAGTGCTAGAGTTAGTTTAGCCAAAAACATTCAGTACTTC.

Many counts were recorded for this clonotype. The CDR3 loop is CASSLILGTANEQFF. DNA for the CDR3: TGTGCCAGCAGCTTAATCTTGGGGACAGCCAATGAGCAGTTCTTC. The genes are TRBV7-6 and TRBJ2-1; 7 nucleotides agree with TRBD1. The CDR3 has 15 residues. With 2 bases clipped from V and 6 bases from J, the junction kept 7 bases outside the gene matches. Germline V CDR1 and CDR2: SGHVS, FNYEAQ.

This clonotype was counted many times. V and J are TRBV20-1 and TRBJ1-6; D is unclear. The germline V gene has CDR1 DFQATT and CDR2 SNEGSKA (reference sequence). The CDR3 runs 13 residues. Between the trimmed V and J ends, which lost 4 bases and 3 bases, there was a span of 7 bases. The CDR3 bases are TGCAGTGCTAAAGTTCGCTATAATTCACCCCTCCACTTT. Translating gives CSAKVRYNSPLHF.